This T cell receptor (beta chain) was profiled in a study of T cell changes during pregnancy in multiple sclerosis. CDR3 length equals 14 residues. Looked up from germline, CDR1 is SNHLY and CDR2 is FYNNEI. With 0 bases removed from V and 2 bases from J, the gap between germline ends came to 7 bases. TCRdb keeps only in-frame clones here, not all; method: immunoSEQ multiplex PCR. This repertoire shows 84,000 or so clones, just under 95% found once; its top ten account for approximately 0.84%. The rearrangement uses TRBV2 and TRBJ1-2, with no clear D. This specimen was peripheral blood, taken in the third trimester of pregnancy. The clonotype was recovered from a female donor with multiple sclerosis, enrolled in a pregnancy study. CDR3 sequence: CASSEAARNYGYTF. The CDR3 DNA is TGTGCCAGCAGTGAAGCGGCCAGAAACTATGGCTACACCTTC.